A selection of T cell receptor beta chains follows, all from one sample in a study of blood T cell repertoires in COVID-19. Profiled with immunoSEQ multiplex PCR; TCRdb holds only in-frame clones, not every one. The sample consists of about 320,000 clones, 75% to 90% of them appearing once. The sequenced material came from PBMCs or T cells enriched from blood (not recorded which). Receptors originate from a man aged 55 to 70 who had recovered from COVID-19. CDR3s include the opening cysteine and the closing phenylalanine or tryptophan. A D gene is named only where the DNA matches it firmly. Part of the rows lack a size; the others show once, few, many or a class for expanded clones.

- TRBJ1-2 - TRBV19 TGTGCCAGTAGTGAACAGGGAGACTATGGCTACACCTTC CASSEQGDYGYTF
- TRBJ2-7 - TRBV6-5 TGTGCCAGCAGGACGGGGGATACCTACGAGCAGTACTTC CASRTGDTYEQYF
- TRBJ2-7 - TRBV28 TGTGCCAGCAGTTTATTTGCTATGGGGGCCGGCCGGAATTACGAGCAGTACTTC CASSLFAMGAGRNYEQYF
TRBD1 TRBJ1-2 - TRBV4-1 TGCGCCAGCAGCCAAGGACAGGGTGGTAACTATGGCTACACCTTC CASSQGQGGNYGYTF
TRBD2 TRBJ2-3 few TRBV2 TGTGCCAGCAACTTAGCGGGCAACCCCACAGATACGCAGTATTTT CASNLAGNPTDTQYF
- TRBJ2-7 - TRBV7-2 TGTGCCAGCAGCCGGACACCTCTTTACGAGCAGTACTTC CASSRTPLYEQYF
- TRBJ1-5 - TRBV7-2 TGTGCCAGCAGCTTAGCTCAGATTAGCAATCAGCCCCAGCATTTT CASSLAQISNQPQHF
TRBD2 TRBJ2-1 - TRBV6-4 TGTGCCAGCAGTTCACCGACTAGCGGGAGGGACAGCTCCTACAATGAGCAGTTCTTC CASSSPTSGRDSSYNEQFF
- TRBJ2-7 - TRBV27 TGTGCCAGCAGTCCGGGAAACAGGGTAGGAGGGCAGTACTTC CASSPGNRVGGQYF
- TRBJ2-3 - TRBV6-5 TGTGCCAGCAGTTACTTCGCGGAAGGGGGCACAGATACGCAGTATTTT CASSYFAEGGTDTQYF
- TRBJ1-2 - TRBV3-1/TRBV3-2 TGTGCCAGCAGCCAAGTAAACGGGGAAGGCTACACCTTC CASSQVNGEGYTF
TRBD1 TRBJ2-5 once TRBV3-1/TRBV3-2 TGTGCCAGCAGCAGGGACAGGGAGGGACAAGAGACCCAGTACTTC CASSRDREGQETQYF
TRBD1 TRBJ2-7 - TRBV28 TGTGCCAGCAGAAGCTCCGGGACAGGGGGGTACGAGCAGTACTTC CASRSSGTGGYEQYF
- TRBJ2-6 - TRBV6-2/TRBV6-3 TGTGCCAGCAGTGTCCCCCCAGGGGCTGGGGCCAACGTCCTGACTTTC CASSVPPGAGANVLTF
TRBD2 TRBJ2-1 - TRBV24-1 TGTGCCACCAGTGATACCCGACTAGCGGGAACCAATGAGCAGTTCTTC CATSDTRLAGTNEQFF
TRBD2 TRBJ2-3 - TRBV29-1 TGCAGCGTTGAGGGGGCGGGAGGGCCCTCGGGCACAGATACGCAGTATTTT CSVEGAGGPSGTDTQYF
TRBD2 TRBJ2-5 - TRBV7-3 TGTGCCAGCAGCTTAACGGGGAGCGGGAGTTTGGAGACCCAGTACTTC CASSLTGSGSLETQYF
TRBD1 TRBJ1-2 - TRBV15 TGTGCCACCAGCAGATACGGGACAGGGGGTAACTATGGCTACACCTTC CATSRYGTGGNYGYTF
TRBD1 TRBJ2-7 - TRBV5-1 TGCGCCAGCAGCGCCCGGGACAGGGGCCCTTACGAGCAGTACTTC CASSARDRGPYEQYF
TRBD1 TRBJ2-2 - TRBV27 TGTGCCAGCAGTTATAACAGGGGCGGGGAGCTGTTTTTT CASSYNRGGELFF
- TRBJ2-1 few TRBV7-9 TGTGCCAGCAGCTTAGGGACAGTCGACAATGAGCAGTTCTTC CASSLGTVDNEQFF
TRBD1 TRBJ2-3 - TRBV5-8 TGTGCCAGCAGCTTAGGACAGGGTAGCACAGATACGCAGTATTTT CASSLGQGSTDTQYF
TRBD1 TRBJ2-7 - TRBV29-1 TGCAGCGTCCGTCAGCCGGGGACAGGGGGCTACGAGCAGTACTTC CSVRQPGTGGYEQYF
TRBD2 TRBJ2-3 - TRBV28 TGTGCCAGCAGTTTATGGTCTACTAGCGGGAGGGGCACAGATACGCAGTATTTT CASSLWSTSGRGTDTQYF
TRBD1 TRBJ2-7 - TRBV19 TGTGCCAGTAGTCCCACGCGGGACAGGGCTTACGAGCAGTACTTC CASSPTRDRAYEQYF
TRBD2 TRBJ2-7 - TRBV5-1 TGCGCCAGCAGCTTTACGCGGACTAGCGGGAGTTTAGGACCCTACGAGCAGTACTTC CASSFTRTSGSLGPYEQYF
TRBD1 TRBJ2-7 once TRBV19 TGTGCCAGCACAACCGGGACAGGAACTTACGAGCAGTACTTC CASTTGTGTYEQYF
TRBD2 TRBJ2-5 once TRBV15 TGTGCCACCAGCAGAGATAGCGGACTAGCATGGGAGACCCAGTACTTC CATSRDSGLAWETQYF
TRBD2 TRBJ2-1 - TRBV6-5 TGTGCCAGCAGTTTGGGAAGACCTAGCGGGAGTAATGAGCAGTTCTTC CASSLGRPSGSNEQFF
- TRBJ2-3 - TRBV19 TGTGCCAGTACCCTTGAGGGAATTAGCACAGATACGCAGTATTTT CASTLEGISTDTQYF
- TRBJ2-1 - TRBV28 TGTGCCAGCACCCACGGGACTTTTCCTCGCCGCTCCTACAATGAGCAGTTCTTC CASTHGTFPRRSYNEQFF
TRBD1 TRBJ2-7 - TRBV19 TGTGCCAGTAGTATAGATCTGGGACAGGCCTACGAGCAGTACTTC CASSIDLGQAYEQYF
TRBD2 TRBJ2-1 - TRBV7-6 TGTGCCAGCAGCCCCGGGACTAGTTCGGGGGATGAGCAGTTCTTC CASSPGTSSGDEQFF
- TRBJ2-2 - TRBV29-1 TGCAGCGGACAGAACACCGGGGAGCTGTTTTTT CSGQNTGELFF
- TRBJ1-1 - TRBV11-1 TGTGCCAGCAGCTTAGCGCGAGGGATTATACCCCCAGCTTTCTTT CASSLARGIIPPAFF